A selection of T cell receptor beta chains follows, all from one sample in a study of cytotoxic CD8 clonotypes in ibrutinib-treated CLL. Profiled with immunoSEQ multiplex PCR; TCRdb holds only in-frame clones, not every one. The sample lists about 74,000 clones, 80% occurring once. The sample in question was PBMCs, obtained at disease progression, from a patient treated with ibrutinib. The receptor set was obtained from a human donor with chronic lymphocytic leukemia. Each CDR3 is given with its conserved first and last residue. The order of the fields is V gene, J gene, CDR3 protein.

v_gene: TRBV5-1; j_gene: TRBJ2-3; CDR3aa: CASSRGRSTDTQYF
v_gene: TRBV10-1; j_gene: TRBJ2-7; CDR3aa: CASSESGASGIYEQYF
v_gene: TRBV30; j_gene: TRBJ1-1; CDR3aa: CAWSVAGTTTRGAFF
v_gene: TRBV19; j_gene: TRBJ2-7; CDR3aa: CASSASGQGSYEQYF
v_gene: TRBV25-1; j_gene: TRBJ2-7; CDR3aa: CASSNQDYPYEQYF
v_gene: TRBV7-7; j_gene: TRBJ1-3; CDR3aa: CASSLGTGSGNTIYF
v_gene: TRBV6-1; j_gene: TRBJ1-5; CDR3aa: CASSVTEDQPQHF
v_gene: TRBV23-1; j_gene: TRBJ2-7; CDR3aa: CASSQSRQAGRHF
v_gene: TRBV10-3; j_gene: TRBJ2-2; CDR3aa: CAIFNQRGAETGELFF
v_gene: TRBV2; j_gene: TRBJ1-2; CDR3aa: CARQGGYGYTF
v_gene: TRBV10-3; j_gene: TRBJ2-7; CDR3aa: CATRNLWGIGAYEQYF
v_gene: TRBV19; j_gene: TRBJ1-5; CDR3aa: CASTSRDRVGNQPQHF
v_gene: TRBV28; j_gene: TRBJ1-5; CDR3aa: CASSPYRGNQPQHF
v_gene: TRBV5-6; j_gene: TRBJ2-3; CDR3aa: CASSLSADTQYF
v_gene: TRBV5-4; j_gene: TRBJ1-2; CDR3aa: CASSLPSRDREGYTF
v_gene: TRBV19; j_gene: TRBJ1-2; CDR3aa: CASSIVGYGYTF
v_gene: TRBV2; j_gene: TRBJ2-5; CDR3aa: CASRRTVPETQYF
v_gene: TRBV6-4; j_gene: TRBJ2-6; CDR3aa: CASSDWGGANVLTF
v_gene: TRBV2; j_gene: TRBJ1-2; CDR3aa: CASRGTVIVYGYTF
v_gene: TRBV18; j_gene: TRBJ1-2; CDR3aa: CASSPGLSGRDSYTF
v_gene: TRBV18; j_gene: TRBJ1-5; CDR3aa: CASSPPKGMGNQPQHF
v_gene: TRBV2; j_gene: TRBJ1-2; CDR3aa: CASSGTGTNGYTF